The 17 T cell receptor beta chains below all came from one sample that was sequenced in a study of human T cells and chemical hapten exposure. TCRdb ran MiXCR on the RACE reads and lists one entry per CDR3 protein. The data hold roughly 81,000 distinct CDR3 sequences, with around 7.9% observed a single time. Time point here: pre-sensitization, week 0. Treatment defined: therapeutic diphenylcyclopropenone sensitization with weekly scalp DPC. The sample was whole blood, taken in connection with sensitization to the hapten diphenylcyclopropenone (DPC). These receptors were obtained from a man aged 40-55 years with alopecia areata. Some clones in this sample may be carry-over from other donors' samples.

The chain is built from TRBV20-1 and TRBJ2-3, with TRBD2 matching 7 bases. Germline-derived CDR1 and CDR2 are DFQATT and SNEGSKA (reference sequence). Trimming at V came to 0 bases and at J to 5 bases, leaving 8 bases not matched to a gene. CDR3 size: 15 residues. CDR3 loop: CSAREGGRARDTQYF. The CDR3 bases are TGCAGTGCTAGAGAAGGTGGGAGGGCCAGAGATACGCAGTATTTT.

This clonotype was observed at least ten times. This chain joins TRBV4-3 and TRBJ2-7; possible D gene TRBD1, 5 bases. Trimming cost V 0 bases and J 1 base, with 19 bases left between them. Germline loops: CDR1 LGHNA, CDR2 YSLEER. The length of the CDR3 is 18 residues. DNA for the CDR3: TGCGCCAGCAGCCAAGATCGAGGCAAGGGGCCACAGTCCTACGAGCAGTACTTC. Protein product: CASSQDRGKGPQSYEQYF.

This clonotype was picked up many times. The chain employs TRBV4-3 and TRBJ2-3; D not certain. V gave up 1 base and J gave up 2 bases, with 10 bases separating them. The CDR3 runs 15 residues. Germline-derived CDR1 and CDR2 are LGHNA and YSLEER. The CDR3: CASSQAADHTDTQYF. As DNA, the CDR3 is TGCGCCAGCAGCCAAGCGGCGGACCACACAGATACGCAGTATTTT.

The J gene is TRBJ2-3, the V gene TRBV5-4; D gene unclear. V dropped 4 bases and J dropped 1 base, with 10 bases sitting between them. This CDR3 region has 14 residues. The germline CDR1 and CDR2 sequences are SGHNT and YYREEE (reference sequence). CDR3 loop: CASSPGGRTDTQYF. The CDR3 bases are TGTGCCAGCAGCCCGGGCGGCCGCACAGATACGCAGTATTTT.

J is TRBJ1-2 and V is TRBV12-3 or TRBV12-4; TRBD1 is a possible D gene (5 bases). The CDR3 is 13 residues long. Trimming pared 5 bases from V and 4 bases from J, leaving 11 bases between. The CDR3 bases are TGTGCCAGCAGTCCGGGACGGCTCTATGGCTACACCTTC. This gives the protein CASSPGRLYGYTF.

This clonotype was recorded at least ten times. The chain employs TRBV12-3 or TRBV12-4 and TRBJ1-4; D unclear. Trimming removed 1 base at V and 0 bases at J, with 6 bases between. The CDR3 contains 15 residues. CDR3 sequence: CASSLGDATNEKLFF. CDR3 DNA sequence: TGTGCCAGCAGTTTAGGGGATGCAACTAATGAAAAACTGTTTTTT.

This clonotype has at least ten counts. The J gene is TRBJ1-3, the V gene TRBV20-1, with D unresolved. Germline CDR1 DFQATT, CDR2 SNEGSKA (reference sequence). CDR3 length: 14 residues. V was cut by 1 base and J by 2 bases, with 9 bases left in between. The CDR3 sequence is CSARVETTGNTIYF. The CDR3 bases are TGCAGTGCTAGAGTGGAGACAACTGGAAACACCATATATTTT.

CDR3 loop: CSATGPLQHPYEQYV. The DNA of the CDR3 is TGCAGTGCTACAGGACCTTTACAGCATCCCTACGAGCAGTACGTC. The rearrangement uses TRBV20-1 and TRBJ2-7; D not certain. CDR3 length: 15 amino acids. The ends were cut back, 4 bases at V and 2 bases at J, with 18 bases in the middle. Germline V CDR1 and CDR2: DFQATT, SNEGSKA (reference sequence).

This clonotype was seen repeatedly, ten times or more. The chain's CDR3 is CASRLRDDSSYEQYF. The CDR3 region has the DNA TGTGCCAGCAGATTACGAGACGACAGCTCCTACGAGCAGTACTTC. This chain connects TRBV7-6 to TRBJ2-7; TRBD1 is a possible D gene (5 bases). Germline V gene sequence: CDR1 SGHVS, CDR2 FNYEAQ. CDR3 length: 15 amino acids. V shed 6 bases and J shed 0 bases, with 15 bases lying between them.

This clonotype is medium-sized within its sample. The V gene is TRBV28, the J gene TRBJ2-7; a weak D match, TRBD1 (5 bases). The germline V gene encodes CDR1 MDHEN and CDR2 SYDVKM. Trimming shortened V by 6 bases and J by 6 bases, and 24 bases separated the two germline ends. The CDR3 sequence is 16 residues long. CDR3 loop: CASSLGLGKVGTEQYF. CDR3 bases: TGTGCCAGCAGCTTGGGGCTCGGTAAAGTAGGTACCGAGCAGTACTTC.

The rearrangement links TRBV5-1 to TRBJ2-5, with TRBD1 identical over 7 bases. The V and J ends lost 4 bases and 0 bases, in that order; junction bases with no gene match: 3. Germline V gene lookup returns CDR1 SGHRS and CDR2 YFSETQ. The CDR3 length is 14 residues. CDR3 bases: TGCGCCAGCAGCGTACAGGGGAACCAAGAGACCCAGTACTTC. As protein: CASSVQGNQETQYF.

This clonotype was seen repeatedly, ten times or more. The chain links TRBV29-1 to TRBJ1-2; 7 bases are shared with TRBD1. CDR1 and CDR2 from the germline V gene are SQVTM and ANQGSEA. The CDR3 has 15 amino acids. Trimming took 4 bases from V and 8 from J; bases not matched to a gene: 16. Here the CDR3 reads CSVGDIRTGGGGYTF. Here the CDR3 DNA reads TGCAGCGTTGGAGATATAAGGACAGGCGGGGGGGGCTACACCTTC.

The chain combines TRBV5-1 with TRBJ2-3; 7 bases fit TRBD2. This CDR3 has 14 amino acids. Losses at the gene ends were 4 bases for V and 6 bases for J; bases not matched to a gene: 8. CDR1 is SGHRS, CDR2 YFSETQ, per germline. Here the CDR3 DNA reads TGCGCCAGCAGCGTGAGCGGGGCTGGCGATACGCAGTATTTT. Encoded protein: CASSVSGAGDTQYF.

This rearrangement joins TRBV5-1 to TRBJ2-1; D may match TRBD1 or TRBD2 (5 bases each). With 0 bases removed from V and 10 bases from J, the gap between germline ends came to 11 bases. Germline V gene data show CDR1 as SGHRS and CDR2 as YFSETQ. The CDR3 consists of 13 residues. Here the CDR3 reads CASSLDNRDEQFF. In nucleotides, the CDR3 is TGCGCCAGCAGCTTGGATAACCGGGACGAGCAGTTCTTC.

The chain couples TRBV20-1 to TRBJ2-1; TRBD2 matches at 8 bases. The CDR3 consists of 17 residues. Trimming at V came to 2 bases and at J to 6 bases, leaving 15 bases not matched to a gene. Germline loops: CDR1 DFQATT, CDR2 SNEGSKA (reference sequence). In nucleotides, the CDR3 is TGCAGTGCTAGATCCGGGGTGACGGGAGGGCCCCTCAATGAGCAGTTCTTC. Its translation: CSARSGVTGGPLNEQFF.

There are many counts of this clonotype. The chain uses TRBV21-1 and TRBJ2-7; TRBD1, the table's D call, lacks a check against the DNA. TRBV21-1 is a recognized pseudogene. The CDR3 is 15 amino acids. The DNA for the CDR3 is TGTGCCAGCAGCAAAGTCAGACAGGGGGGATACGAGCAGTACTTC. Encoded protein: CASSKVRQGGYEQYF.

V gene TRBV21-1 combines with J gene TRBJ2-7; the D call in the table, TRBD2, was not verified against the DNA. TRBV21-1 is reported as a pseudogene. This CDR3 comprises 16 residues. The CDR3 here is CASSKVAKEVPYEQYF. CDR3 DNA sequence: TGTGCCAGCAGCAAAGTGGCGAAGGAGGTCCCCTACGAGCAGTACTTC.